This TCR beta chain was observed in a study of CD8+CD57+ T cells in acquired aplastic anemia. Overall study context: The average for DNA from sorted CD4+ and CD8+ cells was about 3.3 ug. Overall study results and limits: Patients and controls were not found to differ significantly in CD8+ Simpson's diversity. Patients and controls had in common approximately 29 CD8+ CDR3 sequences.

The germline V gene encodes CDR1 SGHRS and CDR2 YFSETQ. Trimming shortened V by 8 bases and J by 2 bases, and 17 bases separated the two germline ends. CDR3 length equals 14 residues. Researchers used genomic DNA as the template to profile TCR beta VDJ and CDR3. TCRdb used MiXCR to reprocess the reads, holding one entry per CDR3 protein. The sample gives a few hundred thousand distinct CDR3 sequences, approximately 35% of which show up once; 1.1% is in the top ten. A word on this clonotype: Its antigen is undetermined.

The sample comprised sorted CD4+, CD8+, or CD8+CD57+ T cells (not recorded which) from PBMCs. The receptor was derived from a human donor in good health, serving as a control. The chain recombines TRBV5-1 with TRBJ2-7; possibly TRBD1 for D (5 bases). The DNA for the CDR3 is TGCGCCAGTAAACAGGCGGTCCTCACCTACGAGCAGTACTTC. Protein product: CASKQAVLTYEQYF.